Below are 16 T cell receptor beta chains sequenced from a single sample in a study of blood T cell repertoires in COVID-19. Clones were sequenced by immunoSEQ multiplex PCR, and TCRdb holds only the in-frame ones, with some missing. The sample includes 380,000 or so clones, 89% of them seen just once. The sample consisted of peripheral blood. Receptors originate from a man between 35 and 55 years old with acute or convalescent COVID-19.

This rearrangement joins TRBV28 to TRBJ1-1; no clear D. Germline CDR1 reads MDHEN; CDR2 reads SYDVKM. V was cut by 3 bases and J by 0 bases, with 8 bases left in between. There are 14 residues in the CDR3. CDR3 region: CASSFGQLNTEAFF. The CDR3 coding sequence is TGTGCCAGCAGTTTTGGGCAGTTGAACACTGAAGCTTTCTTT.

This clone showed up just once. The J gene is TRBJ2-2, the V gene TRBV9, with D possibly TRBD1 on 5 matching bases. The CDR3 length is 13 residues. The germline gives CDR1 SGDLS, CDR2 YYNGEE. Trimming shortened V by 8 bases and J by 1 base, and 9 bases separated the two germline ends. The CDR3 loop is CASETVNTGELFF. Here the CDR3 DNA reads TGTGCCAGTGAGACAGTGAACACCGGGGAGCTGTTTTTT.

In this sample, this clone turned up once. The V call is TRBV30, the J call TRBJ2-5; a possible D gene is TRBD2 (6 bases). CDR3 size: 14 residues. Trimming removed 8 bases at V and 3 bases at J, with 19 bases between. The V gene's germline CDR1 is GTSNPN and CDR2 SVGIG (reference sequence). This CDR3 is CAATSTGAKETQYF. DNA of the CDR3: TGTGCCGCGACCTCAACGGGAGCGAAAGAGACCCAGTACTTC.

This rearrangement joins TRBV19 to TRBJ1-1, with no clear D. This CDR3 has 14 amino acids. Trimming stripped 5 bases from V and 0 bases from J, with 10 bases between. CDR1 LNHDA and CDR2 SQIVND come from the germline V gene (reference sequence). The CDR3, as DNA: TGTGCCAGTAGTCGGTCCCGAATGAACACTGAAGCTTTCTTT. Encoded protein: CASSRSRMNTEAFF.

V gene TRBV5-4 combines with J gene TRBJ2-3; TRBD2 aligns across 7 bases. The CDR3 has 15 amino acids. V trimming: 1 base; J trimming: 4 bases; junction bases outside the gene matches: 6. Germline V gene sequence: CDR1 SGHNT, CDR2 YYREEE (reference sequence). CDR3 DNA: TGTGCCAGCAGCTTGATGTCTAGCGGTGCAGATACGCAGTATTTT. Protein: CASSLMSSGADTQYF. The variable domain in full, completed from reference TRBV5-4 and TRBJ2-3, reads ETGVTQSPTHLIKTRGQQVTLRCSSQSGHNTVSWYQQALGQGPQFIFQYYREEENGRGNFPPRFSGLQFPNYSSELNVNALELDDSALYLCASSLMSSGADTQYFGPGTRLTVL.

The rearrangement uses TRBV18 and TRBJ2-1, with TRBD2 matching over 9 bases. CDR1 is KGHSH and CDR2 is LQKENI in the germline V gene. With 9 bases clipped from V and 8 bases from J, the junction kept 8 bases outside the gene matches. The CDR3 covers 13 residues. The CDR3 here is CASISGGRDEQFF. Written as DNA, the CDR3 is TGTGCCAGTATTAGCGGGGGAAGGGATGAGCAGTTCTTC.

This clone was detected only once. This chain's CDR3 is CASSQDQGRQETQYF. The CDR3 nucleotides read TGCGCCAGCAGCCAAGATCAGGGGCGGCAAGAGACCCAGTACTTC. The rearrangement joins TRBV4-1 to TRBJ2-5; tentatively, D is TRBD1 (6 bases). Germline CDR1 is MGHRA and CDR2 is YSYEKL. The CDR3 is 15 residues long. Trimming pared 0 bases from V and 2 bases from J, leaving 10 bases between.

This clone was detected once. The CDR3 bases are TGTGCCAGCAGCTTGGCCTCAGGAAGCACAGATACGCAGTATTTT. Translating gives CASSLASGSTDTQYF. The chain recombines TRBV5-4 with TRBJ2-3; D gene uncertain. In germline, CDR1 is SGHNT, CDR2 YYREEE (reference sequence). Trimming stripped 0 bases from V and 0 bases from J, with 8 bases between. This CDR3 has 15 amino acids. The entire variable domain, with the rest obtained from reference TRBV5-4 and TRBJ2-3, is as follows: ETGVTQSPTHLIKTRGQQVTLRCSSQSGHNTVSWYQQALGQGPQFIFQYYREEENGRGNFPPRFSGLQFPNYSSELNVNALELDDSALYLCASSLASGSTDTQYFGPGTRLTVL.

The chain links TRBV5-1 to TRBJ2-3; TRBD2 is a possible D gene (6 bases). The CDR3 length is 14 residues. CDR1 and CDR2 (germline): SGHRS, YFSETQ. Trimming removed 0 bases from V and 3 bases from J, with 8 bases in between. The CDR3 reads CASSLEGRTDTQYF. The CDR3 coding sequence is TGCGCCAGCAGCTTGGAAGGGAGGACAGATACGCAGTATTTT. Complete variable domain (other parts from reference TRBV5-1 and TRBJ2-3): KAGVTQTPRYLIKTRGQQVTLSCSPISGHRSVSWYQQTPGQGLQFLFEYFSETQRNKGNFPGRFSGRQFSNSRSEMNVSTLELGDSALYLCASSLEGRTDTQYFGPGTRLTVL.

This chain connects TRBV19 to TRBJ1-1, with TRBD1 matching over 9 bases. V shed 5 bases and J 0 bases; nucleotides not matched to a gene: 7. The CDR3 length is 16 residues. Germline V gene data show CDR1 as LNHDA and CDR2 as SQIVND (reference sequence). Here the CDR3 DNA reads TGTGCCAGTAGTGTACAGGGGGCGGATTTGAACACTGAAGCTTTCTTT. Amino acid sequence: CASSVQGADLNTEAFF.

The J gene is TRBJ2-1, the V gene TRBV5-1; D not resolved. V was clipped by 0 bases and J by 8 bases, with 18 bases between them. Germline values: CDR1 SGHRS, CDR2 YFSETQ. The length of the CDR3 is 16 residues. CDR3 bases: TGCGCCAGCAGCTTGGAGTGGAGCAGTAGTCCGGATGAGCAGTTCTTC. It is translated as CASSLEWSSSPDEQFF.

The J gene is TRBJ1-1, the V gene TRBV6-2 or TRBV6-3; D unclear. CDR1 is MNHEY, CDR2 SVGEGT, per germline. Deletions cut 2 bases from V and 5 bases from J, with 12 bases between. This CDR3 spans 14 amino acids. Here the CDR3 reads CASSYTQRRTEAFF. DNA for the CDR3: TGTGCCAGCAGTTACACACAGAGGAGGACTGAAGCTTTCTTT.

The J gene is TRBJ1-1, the V gene TRBV27, with a tentative D call TRBD1 (6 bases). Germline assignment: CDR1 MNHEY and CDR2 SMNVEV (reference sequence). The CDR3 length is 19 residues. With 1 base removed from V and 4 bases from J, the gap between germline ends came to 25 bases. This chain's CDR3 is CASSLYSRGWGQRGTEAFF. In nucleotides, the CDR3 is TGTGCCAGCAGTTTATATTCTCGGGGTTGGGGGCAACGGGGCACTGAAGCTTTCTTT.

The chain carries TRBV11-2 and TRBJ2-3, with 9 nucleotides matching TRBD1. The V gene's germline CDR1 is SGHAT and CDR2 FQNNGV. Losses at the gene ends were 2 bases for V and 3 bases for J; bases not matched to a gene: 3. The CDR3 is made up of 15 amino acids. CDR3 coding DNA: TGTGCCAGCAGCTTATTCGGACAGGGGACAGATACGCAGTATTTT. Translation: CASSLFGQGTDTQYF.

The genes are TRBV14 and TRBJ1-2; 7 bases fit TRBD1. The CDR3 covers 15 residues. CDR1 is SGHDN and CDR2 is FVKESK in the germline V gene. Trimming removed 5 bases from V and 4 bases from J; junction bases left unmatched: 10. The CDR3 protein is CASSSSGTAGYGYTF. CDR3 DNA sequence: TGTGCCAGCAGCTCCTCCGGGACAGCGGGCTATGGCTACACCTTC.

The CDR3 nucleotides read TGTGCCAGCAGCTCTATTGGACAGGGGGACACTGAAGCTTTCTTT. Amino acids: CASSSIGQGDTEAFF. The J gene is TRBJ1-1, the V gene TRBV28; the match to TRBD1 covers 10 bases. Germline V gene sequence: CDR1 MDHEN, CDR2 SYDVKM. This CDR3 contains 15 residues. Trimming at V came to 6 bases and at J to 3 bases, leaving 7 bases not matched to a gene.